This TCR beta chain derives from a study of blood T cell repertoires in COVID-19. Study summary: The study drew acute and convalescent COVID-19 samples from the United States, Italy and Spain. Sample material is recorded as cDNA or gDNA derived from T cells, B-cell-depleted T cells, or PBMCs.

In the authors' methods: Reference gene primer amplification gave estimated nucleated cell counts. Assay used: immunoSEQ multiplex PCR; TCRdb lists only in-frame clones, some missing. D and trimming come from the DNA, and the V and J calls and clone size come from that table. The table includes 250,000 or so clones, 84% detected once. In germline, CDR1 is SGDLS, CDR2 YYNGEE. The V and J ends lost 0 bases and 5 bases, in that order; junction bases with no gene match: 5. CDR3 length: 15 amino acids. This chain links TRBV9 with TRBJ2-1, with 7 nucleotides matching TRBD1. This clonotype was sampled from a man between 60 and 75 years old with acute or convalescent COVID-19. Sequencing was done on a sample of peripheral blood. CDR3 sequence reads: CASSVGGQTNNEQFF. CDR3 in DNA: TGTGCCAGCAGCGTAGGGGGACAGACTAACAATGAGCAGTTCTTC.